The 16 T cell receptor beta chains listed next were all sequenced from one sample in a study of OX40 agonist ivuxolimab in advanced cancers. The receptor library was made with the immunoSEQ multiplex PCR assay. As stored in TCRdb, this immuneACCESS dataset retains in-frame rearrangements with V and J assigned. A fraction of the clones does not appear; measured against another copy, unresolved V genes explain less than half of the discrepancy, and the remainder lacks a known reason. The sample includes some 74,000 clones, with about 88% observed a single time. Around 0.93% of the sample rests with the top ten. The sample consisted of CD4+ or CD8+ T cells sorted from blood, taken in a trial of the OX40 agonist ivuxolimab. Receptors originate from an adult with an advanced solid tumor such as melanoma, head and neck, liver or kidney cancer.

The chain recombines TRBV28 with TRBJ1-2, with a tentative D call TRBD1 (6 bases). CDR1 is MDHEN, CDR2 SYDVKM, per germline. The CDR3 runs to 14 residues. V was clipped by 7 bases and J by 8 bases, with 20 bases between them. The CDR3 nucleotides read TGTGCCAGCAATCACCCGGGACATAGTAGGGGCTACACCTTC. This gives the protein CASNHPGHSRGYTF.

The J gene is TRBJ1-2, the V gene TRBV18; TRBD1 agrees at 7 bases. After removal of 2 bases from V and 8 bases from J, the junction contained 2 bases not matched to a gene. CDR1 and CDR2 from the germline V gene are KGHSH and LQKENI. CDR3 length: 12 residues. The CDR3 DNA follows: TGTGCCAGCTCACCAACAGGGGAAGGCTACACCTTC. This translates into CASSPTGEGYTF.

The V and J genes are TRBV5-4 and TRBJ2-7, with 8 bases identical to TRBD1. CDR3 length equals 14 residues. J gave up 6 bases and V 3 bases, and 8 bases lay outside the gene matches. The germline V gene has CDR1 SGHNT and CDR2 YYREEE (reference sequence). CDR3 protein: CASSSGQGGSEQYF. DNA for the CDR3: TGTGCCAGCAGCTCTGGACAGGGCGGGTCCGAGCAGTACTTC.

The chain uses TRBV5-4 and TRBJ2-4; a possible D gene is TRBD2 (5 bases). The germline V gene has CDR1 SGHNT and CDR2 YYREEE (reference sequence). V gave up 1 base and J gave up 2 bases, with 16 bases separating them. The CDR3 totals 17 residues. CDR3 in DNA: TGTGCCAGCAGCTTGCTTGTGGGAAGGGAGACCAAAAACATTCAGTACTTC. This encodes CASSLLVGRETKNIQYF.

CDR3 DNA sequence: TGTGCCAGCAGTTACGGGGGGACAGGAATCGCCTACGAGCAGTACTTC. Its protein is CASSYGGTGIAYEQYF. The chain joins TRBV6-5 to TRBJ2-7; 8 bases agree with TRBD1. CDR1 MNHEY and CDR2 SVGAGI come from the germline V gene. V shed 2 bases and J 2 bases; nucleotides not matched to a gene: 8. The CDR3 spans 16 residues.

The chain couples TRBV19 to TRBJ1-3, with D hard to call. Trimming took off 8 bases at V and 0 bases at J, with 11 bases between the two ends. The CDR3 is 14 amino acids. CDR1 is LNHDA, CDR2 SQIVND, per germline (reference sequence). The CDR3 region has the DNA TGTGCCAGTGCAGAGGAAGCCTCTGGAAACACCATATATTTT. This sequence encodes CASAEEASGNTIYF.

The chain links TRBV5-6 to TRBJ1-4; 10 nucleotides match TRBD1. J was trimmed by 7 bases and V by 4 bases; bases with no gene match: 7. CDR1 and CDR2 from the germline V gene are SGHDT and YYEEEE. CDR3 length: 15 residues. The CDR3 spells CASSRGTGVGEKLFF. The CDR3 nucleotides read TGTGCCAGCAGCCGGGGGACAGGGGTCGGTGAAAAACTGTTTTTT. The full variable domain, in which reference TRBV5-6 and TRBJ1-4 provide the parts outside the CDR3, is DAGVTQSPTHLIKTRGQQVTLRCSPKSGHDTVSWYQQALGQGPQFIFQYYEEEERQRGNFPDRFSGHQFPNYSSELNVNALLLGDSALYLCASSRGTGVGEKLFFGSGTQLSVL.

This chain links TRBV5-1 with TRBJ1-1; 8 nucleotides line up with TRBD1. The CDR3 covers 15 residues. Germline assignment: CDR1 SGHRS and CDR2 YFSETQ. Germline trimming cut 4 bases from V and 3 bases from J; bases unmatched to any gene: 8. DNA of the CDR3: TGCGCCAGCAGCCTCTTCTCGGACAGGGACACTGAAGCTTTCTTT. It is translated as CASSLFSDRDTEAFF.

The chain recombines TRBV6-1 with TRBJ1-6; D is uncertain. Germline CDR1 and CDR2: MNHNS and SASEGT. The CDR3 is 13 residues long. Trimming removed 7 bases at V and 9 bases at J, with 13 bases between. Here the CDR3 DNA reads TGTGCCAGCACTCCTAGGTACGGTTCACCCCTCCACTTT. Protein: CASTPRYGSPLHF.

This chain connects TRBV2 to TRBJ2-5, with 10 bases matching TRBD2. The germline V gene encodes CDR1 SNHLY and CDR2 FYNNEI. This CDR3 is built from 17 residues. V shed 7 bases, J shed 0 bases, and the junction held 11 bases outside the gene matches. This chain's CDR3 is CASTVGSGGSNQETQYF. In DNA, the CDR3 is TGTGCCAGCACGGTGGGTAGCGGGGGGTCGAACCAAGAGACCCAGTACTTC. The variable domain in full, completed from reference TRBV2 and TRBJ2-5, reads EPEVTQTPSHQVTQMGQEVILRCVPISNHLYFYWYRQILGQKVEFLVSFYNNEISEKSEIFDDQFSVERPDGSNFTLKIRSTKLEDSAMYFCASTVGSGGSNQETQYFGPGTRLLVL.

This chain uses TRBV5-5 with TRBJ1-4; D remains ambiguous. CDR1 is SGHKS, CDR2 YYEKEE, per germline (reference sequence). Trimming removed 0 bases from V and 8 bases from J, with 5 bases in between. The CDR3 consists of 12 residues. In nucleotides, the CDR3 is TGTGCCAGCAGCTTGGCCCGCGAAAAACTGTTTTTT. Translation: CASSLAREKLFF.

This chain connects TRBV5-4 to TRBJ2-3; 8 bases agree with TRBD2. The ends lost 2 bases at V and 2 bases at J; junction bases unmatched: 4. The CDR3 loop spans 15 amino acids. Germline loops: CDR1 SGHNT, CDR2 YYREEE (reference sequence). The CDR3 region is CASSLVSGDTDTQYF. The CDR3 nucleotides are TGTGCCAGCAGCTTAGTTAGCGGGGACACAGATACGCAGTATTTT. The complete variable domain, with remaining parts taken from reference TRBV5-4 and TRBJ2-3, reads ETGVTQSPTHLIKTRGQQVTLRCSSQSGHNTVSWYQQALGQGPQFIFQYYREEENGRGNFPPRFSGLQFPNYSSELNVNALELDDSALYLCASSLVSGDTDTQYFGPGTRLTVL.

This clone was detected only a few times. This chain links TRBV28 with TRBJ1-2, with D uncertain. The germline CDR1 and CDR2 sequences are MDHEN and SYDVKM. The CDR3 is 12 residues long. V dropped 5 bases and J dropped 5 bases, with 9 bases sitting between them. Here the CDR3 reads CASSPGQYGYTF. The CDR3 DNA sequence: TGTGCCAGCAGTCCCGGTCAATATGGCTACACCTTC.

V and J are TRBV6-6 and TRBJ2-2, with D perhaps being TRBD1 or TRBD2 (5 bases each). Germline CDR1 and CDR2: MNHNY and SVGAGI (reference sequence). V was cut by 2 bases and J by 0 bases, with 10 bases left in between. The CDR3 runs to 16 residues. CDR3 region: CASSYEGTSNTGELFF. The CDR3 region has the DNA TGTGCCAGCAGTTACGAAGGGACGTCGAACACCGGGGAGCTGTTTTTT.

The gene calls are TRBV4-2 and TRBJ2-3; D is perhaps TRBD1 (6 bases). Trimming stripped 1 base from V and 5 bases from J, with 10 bases between. CDR1 is LGHNA and CDR2 is YNFKEQ in the germline V gene. The CDR3 is 14 residues long. The CDR3 bases are TGTGCCAGCAGCCAAGGTTTAGGGGGAGATACGCAGTATTTT. Translated, it gives CASSQGLGGDTQYF.

The V and J genes are TRBV5-1 and TRBJ2-5; D is possibly TRBD1 (6 bases). V was pared by 4 bases and J by 1 base, with 11 bases between. CDR1 and CDR2 (germline): SGHRS, YFSETQ. This CDR3 contains 14 residues. The DNA for the CDR3 is TGCGCCAGCAGCCCTCACAGGGCCCAAGAGACCCAGTACTTC. Its protein product is CASSPHRAQETQYF.